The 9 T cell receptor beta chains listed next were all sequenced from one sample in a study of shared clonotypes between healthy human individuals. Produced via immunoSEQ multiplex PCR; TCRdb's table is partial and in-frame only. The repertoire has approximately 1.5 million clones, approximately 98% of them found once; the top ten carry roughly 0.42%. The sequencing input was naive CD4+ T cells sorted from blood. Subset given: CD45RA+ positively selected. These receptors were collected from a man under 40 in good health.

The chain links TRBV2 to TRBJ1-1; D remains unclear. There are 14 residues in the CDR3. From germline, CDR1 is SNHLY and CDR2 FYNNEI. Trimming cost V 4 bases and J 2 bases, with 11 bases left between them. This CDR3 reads CASSALTSNTEAFF. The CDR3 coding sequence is TGTGCCAGCAGTGCACTGACAAGTAACACTGAAGCTTTCTTT.

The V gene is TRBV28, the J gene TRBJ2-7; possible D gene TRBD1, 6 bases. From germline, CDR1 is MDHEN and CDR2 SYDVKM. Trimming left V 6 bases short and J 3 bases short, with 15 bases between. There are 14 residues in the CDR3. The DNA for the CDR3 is TGTGCCAGCAGGGAATCGGGACAACTCTACGAGCAGTACTTC. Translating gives CASRESGQLYEQYF.

Written as DNA, the CDR3 is TGTGCCAGCAGGGTCGGGTCCGGGATCGAAGCTTTCTTT. Encoded protein: CASRVGSGIEAFF. This chain joins TRBV28 and TRBJ1-1, with D unclear. This CDR3 has 13 residues. Germline CDR1 reads MDHEN; CDR2 reads SYDVKM. V was cut by 6 bases and J by 8 bases, with 16 bases left in between. The full variable domain, rest sourced from reference TRBV28 and TRBJ1-1, is DVKVTQSSRYLVKRTGEKVFLECVQDMDHENMFWYRQDPGLGLRLIYFSYDVKMKEKGDIPEGYSVSREKKERFSLILESASTNQTSMYLCASRVGSGIEAFFGQGTRLTVV.

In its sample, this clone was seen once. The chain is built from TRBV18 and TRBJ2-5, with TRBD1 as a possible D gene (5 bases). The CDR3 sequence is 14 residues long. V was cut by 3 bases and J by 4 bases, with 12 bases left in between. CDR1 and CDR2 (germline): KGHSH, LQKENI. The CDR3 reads CASSPPGSAETQYF. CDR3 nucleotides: TGTGCCAGCTCACCCCCAGGGTCCGCAGAGACCCAGTACTTC.

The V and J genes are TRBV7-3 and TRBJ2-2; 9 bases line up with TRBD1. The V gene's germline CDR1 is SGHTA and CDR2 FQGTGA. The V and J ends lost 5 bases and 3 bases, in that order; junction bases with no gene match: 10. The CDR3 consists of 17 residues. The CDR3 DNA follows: TGTGCCAGCAGCCCATACGGACAGGGGTATGACACCGGGGAGCTGTTTTTT. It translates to CASSPYGQGYDTGELFF.

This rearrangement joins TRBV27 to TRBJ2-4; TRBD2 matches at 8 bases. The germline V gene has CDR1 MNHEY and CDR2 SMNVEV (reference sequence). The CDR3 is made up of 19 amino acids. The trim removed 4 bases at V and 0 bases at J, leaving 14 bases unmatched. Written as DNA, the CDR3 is TGTGCCAGCAGTTCCTATCAAGGACTAGCACGCTTAGCCAAAAACATTCAGTACTTC. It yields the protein CASSSYQGLARLAKNIQYF.

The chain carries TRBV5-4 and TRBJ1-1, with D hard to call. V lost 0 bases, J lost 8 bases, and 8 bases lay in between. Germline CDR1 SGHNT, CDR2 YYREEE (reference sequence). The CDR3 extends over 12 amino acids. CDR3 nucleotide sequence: TGTGCCAGCAGCTTGGGACGTAGGGAAGCTTTCTTT. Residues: CASSLGRREAFF.

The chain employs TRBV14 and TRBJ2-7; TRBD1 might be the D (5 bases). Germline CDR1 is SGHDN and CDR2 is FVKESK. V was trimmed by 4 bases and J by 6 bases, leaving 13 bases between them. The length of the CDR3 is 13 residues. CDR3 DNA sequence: TGTGCCAGCAGCCTAGGGGTACTAAGCGAGCAGTACTTC. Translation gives CASSLGVLSEQYF.

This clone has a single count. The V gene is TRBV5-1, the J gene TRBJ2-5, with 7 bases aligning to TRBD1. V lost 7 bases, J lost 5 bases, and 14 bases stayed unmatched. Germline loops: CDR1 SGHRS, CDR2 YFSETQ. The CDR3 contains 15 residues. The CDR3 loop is CASVGTVTTSETQYF. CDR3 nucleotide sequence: TGCGCCAGCGTAGGGACAGTAACTACCAGCGAGACCCAGTACTTC.